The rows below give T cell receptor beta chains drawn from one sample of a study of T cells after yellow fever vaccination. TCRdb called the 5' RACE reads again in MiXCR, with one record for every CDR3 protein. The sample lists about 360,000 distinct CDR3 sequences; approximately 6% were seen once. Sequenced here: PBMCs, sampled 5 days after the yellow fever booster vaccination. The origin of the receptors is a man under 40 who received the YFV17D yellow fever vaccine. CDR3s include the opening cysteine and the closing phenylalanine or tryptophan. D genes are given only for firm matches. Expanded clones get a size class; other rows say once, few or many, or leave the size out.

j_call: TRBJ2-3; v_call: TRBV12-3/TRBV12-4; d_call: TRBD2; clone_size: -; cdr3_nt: TGTGCCAGCAGCCTTAGCGGGGCGGGGGGTACGCAGTATTTT; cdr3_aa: CASSLSGAGGTQYF
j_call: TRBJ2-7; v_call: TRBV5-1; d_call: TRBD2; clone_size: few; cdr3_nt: TGCGCCAGCCATACTAGCGGGAGTTCCCACGAGCAGTACTTC; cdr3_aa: CASHTSGSSHEQYF
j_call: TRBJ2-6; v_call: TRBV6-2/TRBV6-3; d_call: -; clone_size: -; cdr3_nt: TGTGCCAGCAGTCCCCGTGACGGGTTCTCTGGGGCCAACGTCCTGACTTTC; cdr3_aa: CASSPRDGFSGANVLTF
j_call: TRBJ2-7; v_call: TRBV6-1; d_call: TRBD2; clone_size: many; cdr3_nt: TGTGCCAGCAGTAAAGGACTAGCGGGCTCCTACGAGCAGTACTTC; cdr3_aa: CASSKGLAGSYEQYF
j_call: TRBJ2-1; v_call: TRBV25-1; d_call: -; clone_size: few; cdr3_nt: TGTGCCAGCAGTCCTAGCACCCCCCCGCGTGATGAGCAGTTCTTC; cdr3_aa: CASSPSTPPRDEQFF
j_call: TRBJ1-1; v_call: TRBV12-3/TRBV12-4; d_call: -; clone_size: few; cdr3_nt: TGTGCCAGCAGTTTGCCCTCAATCCCCCCTGAAGCTTTCTTT; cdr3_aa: CASSLPSIPPEAFF
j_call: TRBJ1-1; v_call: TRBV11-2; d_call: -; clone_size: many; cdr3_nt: TGTGCCAGCAGCTTAGGCCAGGGAGGCACTGAAGCTTTCTTT; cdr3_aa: CASSLGQGGTEAFF
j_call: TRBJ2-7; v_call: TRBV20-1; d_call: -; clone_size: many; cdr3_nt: TGCAGTACCCACGACAGGACCTACGAGCAGTACTTC; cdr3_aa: CSTHDRTYEQYF
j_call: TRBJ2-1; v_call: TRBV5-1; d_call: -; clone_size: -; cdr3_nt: TGCGCCAGCAGCTTGGGGTCAGGGCTGGGGTACAATGAGCAGTTCTTC; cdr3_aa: CASSLGSGLGYNEQFF
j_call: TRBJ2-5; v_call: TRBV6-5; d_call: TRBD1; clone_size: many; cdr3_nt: TGTGCCAGCAGTTCCCTGGACAGGACGGGAGAGACCCAGTACTTC; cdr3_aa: CASSSLDRTGETQYF
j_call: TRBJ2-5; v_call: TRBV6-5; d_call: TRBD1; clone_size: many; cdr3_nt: TGTGCCAGCAGTTACTCGACCAGGTGGGACAGCCCCCGGGAGACCCAGTACTTC; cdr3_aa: CASSYSTRWDSPRETQYF
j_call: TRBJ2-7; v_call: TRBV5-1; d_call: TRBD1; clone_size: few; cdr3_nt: TGCGCCAGCAAGCCGGGACAGGGTTTGTACGAGCAGTACTTC; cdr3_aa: CASKPGQGLYEQYF
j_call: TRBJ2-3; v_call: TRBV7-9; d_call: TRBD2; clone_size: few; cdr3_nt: TGTGCCAGCAGCCCGGGACTAGACACAGATACGCAGTATTTT; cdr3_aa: CASSPGLDTDTQYF
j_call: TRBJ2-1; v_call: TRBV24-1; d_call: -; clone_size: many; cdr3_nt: TGTGCCACCAGTGAGCCGGGACGGCCCAATGAGCAGTTCTTC; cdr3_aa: CATSEPGRPNEQFF
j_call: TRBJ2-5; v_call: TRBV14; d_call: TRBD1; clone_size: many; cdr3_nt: TGTGCCAGCAGCTCGCCGGGACAGGGAGGAGGGTACCAAGAGACCCAGTACTTC; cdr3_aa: CASSSPGQGGGYQETQYF
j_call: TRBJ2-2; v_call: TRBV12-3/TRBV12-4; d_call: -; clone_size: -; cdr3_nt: TGTGCCAGCAAGTTTCCGAACACCGGGGAGCTGTTTTTT; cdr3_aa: CASKFPNTGELFF
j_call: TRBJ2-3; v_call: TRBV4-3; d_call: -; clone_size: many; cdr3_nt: TGCGCCAGCAGCCAAGGCCGGGGTTTGACAGATACGCAGTATTTT; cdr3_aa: CASSQGRGLTDTQYF
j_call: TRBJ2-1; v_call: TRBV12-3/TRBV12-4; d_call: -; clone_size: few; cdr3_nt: TGTGCCAGCAGTCTGGGTGATGGTGAGCAGTTCTTC; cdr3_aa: CASSLGDGEQFF
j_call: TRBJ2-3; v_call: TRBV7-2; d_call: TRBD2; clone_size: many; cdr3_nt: TGTGCCAGCACCCCTCGGATACTAGCGGGAGTTGGAGATACGCAGTATTTT; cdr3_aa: CASTPRILAGVGDTQYF
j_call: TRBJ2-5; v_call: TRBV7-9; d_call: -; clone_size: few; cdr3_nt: TGTGCCAGCTCCACCCCCGACGGGGCGGTTTTACAAGAGACCCAGTACTTC; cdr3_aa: CASSTPDGAVLQETQYF
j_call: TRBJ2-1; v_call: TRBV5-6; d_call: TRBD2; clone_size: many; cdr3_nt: TGTGCCAGCAGCTTCCGCTCTAGCGGACGTTACAATGAGCAGTTCTTC; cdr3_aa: CASSFRSSGRYNEQFF
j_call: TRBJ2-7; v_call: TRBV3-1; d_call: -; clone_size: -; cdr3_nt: TGTGCCTGCAGCCAAGATAGACTGTCCTCCTACGAGCAGTACTTC; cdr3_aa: CACSQDRLSSYEQYF
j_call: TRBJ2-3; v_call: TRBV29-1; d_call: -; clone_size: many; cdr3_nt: TGCAGTGCCACTGGGGATACGCAGTATTTT; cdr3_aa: CSATGDTQYF
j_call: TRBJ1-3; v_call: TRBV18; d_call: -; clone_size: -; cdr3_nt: TGTGCCAGCTCACCGGACATAGGTGGAAACACCATATATTTT; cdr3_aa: CASSPDIGGNTIYF
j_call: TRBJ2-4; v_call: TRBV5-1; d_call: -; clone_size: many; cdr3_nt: TGCGCCAGCAGCGCAGGGGAAGCCAAAAACATTCAGTACTTC; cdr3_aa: CASSAGEAKNIQYF
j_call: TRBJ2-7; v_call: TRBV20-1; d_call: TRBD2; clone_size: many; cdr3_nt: TGCAGTGCTAGAGATCCGGGACTAAGTTACTACGAGCAGTACTTC; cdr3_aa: CSARDPGLSYYEQYF
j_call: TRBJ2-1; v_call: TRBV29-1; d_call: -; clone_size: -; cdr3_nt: TGCAGCGTTGAAGAAGACCCCAGGGGCAATGAGCAGTTCTTC; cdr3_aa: CSVEEDPRGNEQFF
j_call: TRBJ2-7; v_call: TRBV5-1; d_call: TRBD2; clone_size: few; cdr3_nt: TGCGCCAGCAGCGAGGAATGGCGGGAGGACGGCGAGCAGTACTTC; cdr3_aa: CASSEEWREDGEQYF
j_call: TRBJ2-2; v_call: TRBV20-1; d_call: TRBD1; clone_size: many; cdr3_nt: TGCAGTGCTAGACGGACGGGACAGCGAGCGAACACCGGGGAGCTGTTTTTT; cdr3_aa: CSARRTGQRANTGELFF
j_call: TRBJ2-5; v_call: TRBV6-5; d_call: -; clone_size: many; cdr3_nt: TGTGCCAGCAGTCACACCGATAGGGACGAGACCCAGTACTTC; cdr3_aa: CASSHTDRDETQYF
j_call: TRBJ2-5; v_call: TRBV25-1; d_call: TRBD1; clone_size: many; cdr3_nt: TGTGCCAGCAGTGAACCGGAACAGGGGGGCTGGGGGCAAGAGACCCAGTACTTC; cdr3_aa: CASSEPEQGGWGQETQYF
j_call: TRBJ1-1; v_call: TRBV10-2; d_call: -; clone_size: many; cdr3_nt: TGCGCCAGCGCCGGTACTGAAGCTTTCTTT; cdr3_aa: CASAGTEAFF
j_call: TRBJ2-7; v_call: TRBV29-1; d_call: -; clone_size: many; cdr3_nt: TGCAGCGTTGAAGAGGACGGCTACGAGCAGTACTTC; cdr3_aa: CSVEEDGYEQYF
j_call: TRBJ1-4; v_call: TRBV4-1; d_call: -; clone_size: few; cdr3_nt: TGCGCCAGCAGTCTAGCCGGAATTAATGAAAAACTGTTTTTT; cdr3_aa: CASSLAGINEKLFF
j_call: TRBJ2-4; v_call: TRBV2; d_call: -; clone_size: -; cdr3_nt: TGTGCCAGCAGTGAATCGCTGGGGGCGGGAAACATTCAGTACTTC; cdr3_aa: CASSESLGAGNIQYF
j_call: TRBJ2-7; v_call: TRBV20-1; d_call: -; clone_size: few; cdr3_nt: TGCAGTGCTAGGGACGGTTTATACGAGCAGTACTTC; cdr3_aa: CSARDGLYEQYF
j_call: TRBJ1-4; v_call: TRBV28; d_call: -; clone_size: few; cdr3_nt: TGTGCCAGCAGTCCTCTCCTCAGGGTCTTTTCTAATGAAAAACTGTTTTTT; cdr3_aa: CASSPLLRVFSNEKLFF
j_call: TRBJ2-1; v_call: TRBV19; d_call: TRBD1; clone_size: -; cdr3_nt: TGTGCCAGTAGGGCGGGACAGGGTAACAATGAGCAGTTCTTC; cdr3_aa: CASRAGQGNNEQFF
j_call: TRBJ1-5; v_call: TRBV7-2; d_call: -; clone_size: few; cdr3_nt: TGTGCCAGCAGCTTAGTCAGGGGCGGCAATCAGCCCCAGCATTTT; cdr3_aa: CASSLVRGGNQPQHF
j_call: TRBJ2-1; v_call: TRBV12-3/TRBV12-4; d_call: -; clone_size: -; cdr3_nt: TGTGCCAGCAGTCAGTCCCTACAGGGCGACTCCTACAATGAGCAGTTCTTC; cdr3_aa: CASSQSLQGDSYNEQFF
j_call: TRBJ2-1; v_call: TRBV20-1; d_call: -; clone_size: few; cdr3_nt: TGCAGTGCTAGAACCCGGGGAGGCCCCTACAATGAGCAGTTCTTC; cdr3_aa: CSARTRGGPYNEQFF
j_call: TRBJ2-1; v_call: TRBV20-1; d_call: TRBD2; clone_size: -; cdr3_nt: TGCAGTGCGTGGACTAGCGGGAGGAGCTCCTACAATGAGCAGTTCTTC; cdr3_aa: CSAWTSGRSSYNEQFF